This T cell receptor (beta chain) derives from a study of blood T cell repertoires in COVID-19 (dated by TCRdb to 2018 to 2020). The study in broad terms: Collaborator samples came from the United States, Italy and Spain and covered acute and convalescent phases of COVID-19. The prospective study material was composed of cDNA or gDNA derived from T cells, B-cell-depleted T cells, or PBMCs. Subjects who had been exposed to COVID-19, were actively infected with it, or had recovered from it provided the deeply sampled blood TCRbeta repertoires that made up the dataset. The repertoires were released in a freely available public database meant as a resource for research on the immune response to SARS-CoV-2. The samples were drawn from two sources: the first 160 participants of the ongoing ImmuneRACE study, and 1,000 to 1,500 subjects contributed by 6 global collaborators. Nearly every sample came with metadata listing a de-identified subject ID, COVID-19 status, age in years and sex. Where available, HLA class I and class II types were taken from metadata supplied by the sample provider and were not determined by assay-based typing.

TCRbeta CDR3 regions were amplified from genomic DNA by means of the immunoSEQ Assay, a bias-controlled multiplex PCR. The original pipeline was this. Within the assay, amplification of reference gene primers was used to estimate how many nucleated cells each sample contained. To quantify the absolute abundance of each unique TCRbeta CDR3 rearrangement, sequence reads were collapsed and filtered. For each sample, productive Simpson clonality was calculated as the square root of Simpson's diversity index over productive rearrangements. The table was pulled from immuneACCESS by TCRdb, which kept in-frame rearrangements only. Such tables lose some clones; where checked, under half of the loss comes from unresolved V genes, and the rest has no known cause. D and trimming were read from the DNA, whereas the V and J calls and clone size are those reported in that table. The sample data list 350,000 to 450,000 clones, and 80% to 90% of these were observed just once. 1% to 1.3% of the sample lies in the top ten.

This clone was counted a single time. No antigen is known for it. No base quality values were provided; no much bigger clone lies one nucleotide off. The paper's findings and limits, for the study overall: Clinical and demographic metadata were provided uncurated, with the amount varying by source and participant.

In the prospective study, participants were roughly 18 to 100 years old, resided in about two dozen geographic areas of the United States, and were enrolled through a virtual design. Cohort assignment in the prospective study relied on participant-reported clinical history from a screening survey and a study questionnaire. Recovered participants in ImmuneRACE Cohort 3 were defined as having two consecutive negative NP/OP PCR tests, clearance from a healthcare professional, or resolution of symptoms. In the prospective study, whole blood, serum and a nasopharyngeal or oropharyngeal swab were collected from each participant by mobile phlebotomists. Prospective study participants could optionally give additional blood draws and questionnaires over an approximately 2-month period. Prospective study blood samples were shipped either frozen or at room temperature before DNA extraction. Including cysteine and phenylalanine, the CDR3 has 13 amino acids. Here the CDR3 DNA is all that survives: 39 bases in frame from base 1. For CDR1 and CDR2, the germline V gene lists SGDLS and YYNGEE. The germline ends are 14 bases apart after V is trimmed by 0 bases and J by 11 bases.

The source is a man under 40 who had recovered from COVID-19. The chain couples TRBV9 to TRBJ1-1; TRBD1 is a weak D gene call, 6 bases matching. Sequenced: PBMCs or T cells enriched from blood (not recorded which). The CDR3 reads CASSVAGEGRAFF. The DNA sequence follows: TGTGCCAGCAGCGTAGCAGGGGAAGGCAGGGCTTTCTTT.